This T cell receptor beta chain was sequenced during a study of blood T cell repertoires in COVID-19. Study-wide background: Sample material is recorded as cDNA or gDNA derived from T cells, B-cell-depleted T cells, or PBMCs.

Enrollees, roughly 18 to 89 years old, lived in roughly 24 US areas. Researchers sorted participants into cohorts using their self-reported clinical history. Details on this clone: The same CDR3 arises from other DNA sequences in this sample as well.

Original methodology: The authors estimated nucleated cell counts from reference gene primer amplification. Sequencing used immunoSEQ multiplex PCR; TCRdb keeps in-frame clones, though not all of them. The V and J calls and clone size are taken from that table; D and trimming were inferred from the DNA. Among just over 300,000 clones, around 91% were seen once, and the ten largest hold approximately 4.5%. Germline-derived CDR1 and CDR2 are SGDLS and YYNGEE. V lost 0 bases, J lost 7 bases, and 8 bases lay in between. This CDR3 is built from 13 residues. Source material: PBMCs or T cells enriched from blood (not recorded which). This clonotype was obtained from a woman aged 18-35 years with acute COVID-19. The chain carries TRBV9 and TRBJ1-3; D not certain. DNA for the CDR3: TGTGCCAGCAGCGTAGATGGAGGGAACACCATATATTTT. Translating it yields CASSVDGGNTIYF.